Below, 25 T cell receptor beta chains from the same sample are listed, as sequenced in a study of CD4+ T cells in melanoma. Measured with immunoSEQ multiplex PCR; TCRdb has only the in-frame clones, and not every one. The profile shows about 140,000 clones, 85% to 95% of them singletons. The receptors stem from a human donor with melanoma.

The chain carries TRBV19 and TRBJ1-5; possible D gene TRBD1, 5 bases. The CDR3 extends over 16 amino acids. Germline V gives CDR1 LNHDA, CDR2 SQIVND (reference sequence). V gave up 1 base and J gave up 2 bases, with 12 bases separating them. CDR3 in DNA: TGTGCCAGTAGTATAGGGGGAGGGGCAGGCAATCAGCCCCAGCATTTT. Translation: CASSIGGGAGNQPQHF.

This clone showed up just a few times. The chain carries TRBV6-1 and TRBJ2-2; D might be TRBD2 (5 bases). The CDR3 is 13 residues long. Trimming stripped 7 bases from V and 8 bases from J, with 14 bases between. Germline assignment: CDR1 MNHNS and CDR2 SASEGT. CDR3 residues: CASTQRVEGELFF. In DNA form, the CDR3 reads TGTGCCAGCACCCAGAGGGTAGAAGGGGAGCTGTTTTTT.

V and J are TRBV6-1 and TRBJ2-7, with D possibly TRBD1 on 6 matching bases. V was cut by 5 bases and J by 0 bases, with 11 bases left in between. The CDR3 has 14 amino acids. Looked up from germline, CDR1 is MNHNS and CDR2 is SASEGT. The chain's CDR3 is CASSPGTSSYEQYF. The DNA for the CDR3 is TGTGCCAGCAGTCCTGGGACATCCTCCTACGAGCAGTACTTC.

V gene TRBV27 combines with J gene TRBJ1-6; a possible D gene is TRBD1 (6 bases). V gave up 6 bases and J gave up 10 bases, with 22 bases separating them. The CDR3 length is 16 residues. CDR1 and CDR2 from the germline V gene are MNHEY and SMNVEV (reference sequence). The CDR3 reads CASRGRGRYAASPLHF. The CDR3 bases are TGTGCCAGCAGAGGCAGGGGCCGGTATGCGGCCTCACCCCTCCACTTT.

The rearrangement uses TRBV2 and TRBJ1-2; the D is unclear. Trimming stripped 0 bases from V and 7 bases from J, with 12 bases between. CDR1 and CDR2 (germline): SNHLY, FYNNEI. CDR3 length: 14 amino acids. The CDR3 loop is CASSEASSPSGYTF. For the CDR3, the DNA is TGTGCCAGCAGTGAAGCTTCGTCACCCAGTGGCTACACCTTC. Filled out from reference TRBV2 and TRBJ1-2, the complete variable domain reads EPEVTQTPSHQVTQMGQEVILRCVPISNHLYFYWYRQILGQKVEFLVSFYNNEISEKSEIFDDQFSVERPDGSNFTLKIRSTKLEDSAMYFCASSEASSPSGYTFGSGTRLTVV.

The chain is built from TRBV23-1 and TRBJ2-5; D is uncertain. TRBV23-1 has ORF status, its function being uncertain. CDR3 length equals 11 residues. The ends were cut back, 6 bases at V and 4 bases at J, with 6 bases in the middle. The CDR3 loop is CASRNRETQYF. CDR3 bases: TGCGCCAGCAGAAACCGAGAGACCCAGTACTTC.

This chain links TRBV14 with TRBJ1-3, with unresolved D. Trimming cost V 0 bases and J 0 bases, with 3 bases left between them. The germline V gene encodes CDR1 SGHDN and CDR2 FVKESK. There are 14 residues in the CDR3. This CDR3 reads CASSQDYSGNTIYF. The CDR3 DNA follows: TGTGCCAGCAGCCAAGACTACTCTGGAAACACCATATATTTT.

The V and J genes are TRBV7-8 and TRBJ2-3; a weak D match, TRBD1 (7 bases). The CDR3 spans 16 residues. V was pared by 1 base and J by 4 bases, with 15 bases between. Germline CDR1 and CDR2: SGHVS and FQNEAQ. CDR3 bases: TGTGCCAGCAGCTTAGGTCAGGGGGTAGCGGCAGATACGCAGTATTTT. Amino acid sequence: CASSLGQGVAADTQYF.

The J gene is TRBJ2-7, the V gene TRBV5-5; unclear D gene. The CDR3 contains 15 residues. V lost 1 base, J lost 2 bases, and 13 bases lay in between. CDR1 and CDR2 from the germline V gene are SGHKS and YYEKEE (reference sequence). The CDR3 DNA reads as TGTGCCAGCAGCTTGCGATCACAATCCACCTACGAGCAGTACTTC. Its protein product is CASSLRSQSTYEQYF.

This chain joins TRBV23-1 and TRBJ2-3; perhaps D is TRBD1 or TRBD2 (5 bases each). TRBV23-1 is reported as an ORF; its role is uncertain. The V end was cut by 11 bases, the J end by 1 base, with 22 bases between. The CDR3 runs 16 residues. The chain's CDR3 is CAGPYGSGPGTDTQYF. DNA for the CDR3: TGCGCCGGACCTTATGGATCGGGACCCGGCACAGATACGCAGTATTTT.

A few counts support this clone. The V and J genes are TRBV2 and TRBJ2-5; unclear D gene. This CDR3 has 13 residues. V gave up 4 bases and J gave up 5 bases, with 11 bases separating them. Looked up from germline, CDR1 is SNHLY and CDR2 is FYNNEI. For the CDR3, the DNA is TGTGCCAGCAGTGTGCTTTTCTCGGAGACCCAGTACTTC. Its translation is CASSVLFSETQYF.

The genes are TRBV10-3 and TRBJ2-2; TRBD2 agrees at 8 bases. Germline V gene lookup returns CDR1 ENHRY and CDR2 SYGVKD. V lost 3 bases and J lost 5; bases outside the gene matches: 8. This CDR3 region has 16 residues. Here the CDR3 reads CAISEQPGLGTGELFF. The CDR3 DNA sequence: TGTGCCATCAGTGAACAGCCGGGACTAGGAACCGGGGAGCTGTTTTTT.

The CDR3 DNA is TGTGCCAGCAGTGAAGGTCGACCTATTTCCTACGAGCAGTACTTC. Translating it yields CASSEGRPISYEQYF. The rearrangement links TRBV2 to TRBJ2-7; D is unresolved. Germline values: CDR1 SNHLY, CDR2 FYNNEI. Trimming shortened V by 1 base and J by 1 base, and 11 bases separated the two germline ends. This CDR3 is 15 amino acids long. Full variable domain (remainder filled in from reference TRBV2 and TRBJ2-7): EPEVTQTPSHQVTQMGQEVILRCVPISNHLYFYWYRQILGQKVEFLVSFYNNEISEKSEIFDDQFSVERPDGSNFTLKIRSTKLEDSAMYFCASSEGRPISYEQYFGPGTRLTVT.

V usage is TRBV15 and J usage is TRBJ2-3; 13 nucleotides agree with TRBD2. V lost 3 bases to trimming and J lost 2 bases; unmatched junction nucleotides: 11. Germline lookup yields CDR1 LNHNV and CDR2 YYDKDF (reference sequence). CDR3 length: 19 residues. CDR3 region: CATSRKRLAGGFITDTQYF. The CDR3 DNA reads TGTGCCACCAGCAGGAAGAGACTAGCGGGGGGTTTTATCACAGATACGCAGTATTTT.

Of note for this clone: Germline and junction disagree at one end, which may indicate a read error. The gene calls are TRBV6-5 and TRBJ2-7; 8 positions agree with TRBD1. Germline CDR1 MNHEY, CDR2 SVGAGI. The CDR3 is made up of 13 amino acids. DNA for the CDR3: TGTGCCAGCAGTGGGACAGGCTCCCACGAGCAGTACTTC. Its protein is CASSGTGSHEQYF.

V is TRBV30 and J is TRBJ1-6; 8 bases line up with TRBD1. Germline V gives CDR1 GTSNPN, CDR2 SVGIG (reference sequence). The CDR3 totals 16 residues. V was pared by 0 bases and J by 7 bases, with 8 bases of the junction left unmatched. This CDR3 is CAWSVSGGRLNSPLHF. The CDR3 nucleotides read TGTGCCTGGAGTGTTTCAGGGGGCCGGTTGAATTCACCCCTCCACTTT.

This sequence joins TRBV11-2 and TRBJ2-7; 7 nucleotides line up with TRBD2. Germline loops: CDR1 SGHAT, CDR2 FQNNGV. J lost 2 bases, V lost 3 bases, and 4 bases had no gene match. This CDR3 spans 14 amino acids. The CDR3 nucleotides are TGTGCCAGCAGCTTTGGGACTATGGCCTACGAGCAGTACTTC. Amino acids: CASSFGTMAYEQYF.

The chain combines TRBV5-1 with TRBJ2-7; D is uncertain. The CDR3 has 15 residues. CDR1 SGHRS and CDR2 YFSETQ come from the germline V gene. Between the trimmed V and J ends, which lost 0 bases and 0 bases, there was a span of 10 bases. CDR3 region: CASSLDGASSYEQYF. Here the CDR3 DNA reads TGCGCCAGCAGCTTGGATGGCGCGAGCTCCTACGAGCAGTACTTC.

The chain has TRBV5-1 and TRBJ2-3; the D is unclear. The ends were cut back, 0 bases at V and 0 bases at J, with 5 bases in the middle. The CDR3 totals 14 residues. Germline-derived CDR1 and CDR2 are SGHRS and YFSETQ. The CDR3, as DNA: TGCGCCAGCAGCTTGGAGGGTAGCACAGATACGCAGTATTTT. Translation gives CASSLEGSTDTQYF.

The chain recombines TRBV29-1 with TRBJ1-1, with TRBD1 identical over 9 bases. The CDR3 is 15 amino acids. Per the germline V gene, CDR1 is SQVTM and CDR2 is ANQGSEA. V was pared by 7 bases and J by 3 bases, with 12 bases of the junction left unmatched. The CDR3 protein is CSAKKPGQGHTEAFF. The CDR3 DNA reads TGCAGCGCAAAAAAACCGGGACAGGGACACACTGAAGCTTTCTTT.

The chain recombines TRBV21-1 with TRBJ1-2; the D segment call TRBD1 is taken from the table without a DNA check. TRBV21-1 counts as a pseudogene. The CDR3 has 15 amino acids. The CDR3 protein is CASSRQPTANYGYTF. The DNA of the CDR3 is TGTGCCAGCAGCAGGCAACCGACAGCTAACTATGGCTACACCTTC.

The CDR3 nucleotides are TGTGCTAGTGGTCAGTTGACCCCACGACCCGAGCAGTACTTC. Translated: CASGQLTPRPEQYF. V usage is TRBV12-5 and J usage is TRBJ2-7; D gene unclear. The V gene lost 5 bases and the J gene lost 6 bases, with 17 bases spanning the gap. The length of the CDR3 is 14 residues. The germline CDR1 and CDR2 sequences are LGHNT and FRNRAP.

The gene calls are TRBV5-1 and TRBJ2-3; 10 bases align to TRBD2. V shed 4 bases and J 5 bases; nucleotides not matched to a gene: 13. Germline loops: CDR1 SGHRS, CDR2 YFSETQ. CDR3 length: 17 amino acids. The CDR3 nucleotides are TGCGCCAGCAGCCCTAGCGGGGGCTCACCCCAACAAGATACGCAGTATTTT. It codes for CASSPSGGSPQQDTQYF.

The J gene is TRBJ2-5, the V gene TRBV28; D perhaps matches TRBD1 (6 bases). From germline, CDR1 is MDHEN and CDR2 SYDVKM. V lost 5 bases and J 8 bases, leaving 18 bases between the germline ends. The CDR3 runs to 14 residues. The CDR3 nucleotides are TGTGCCAGCAGTCCGAGACATTCCAGGGGTACCCAGTACTTC. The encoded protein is CASSPRHSRGTQYF. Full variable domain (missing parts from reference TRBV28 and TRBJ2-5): DVKVTQSSRYLVKRTGEKVFLECVQDMDHENMFWYRQDPGLGLRLIYFSYDVKMKEKGDIPEGYSVSREKKERFSLILESASTNQTSMYLCASSPRHSRGTQYFGPGTRLLVL.

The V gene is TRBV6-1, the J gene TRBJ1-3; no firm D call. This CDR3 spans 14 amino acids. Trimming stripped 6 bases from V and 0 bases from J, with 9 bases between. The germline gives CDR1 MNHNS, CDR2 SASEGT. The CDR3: CASRGQHSGNTIYF. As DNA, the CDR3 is TGTGCCAGCAGGGGTCAGCACTCTGGAAACACCATATATTTT.